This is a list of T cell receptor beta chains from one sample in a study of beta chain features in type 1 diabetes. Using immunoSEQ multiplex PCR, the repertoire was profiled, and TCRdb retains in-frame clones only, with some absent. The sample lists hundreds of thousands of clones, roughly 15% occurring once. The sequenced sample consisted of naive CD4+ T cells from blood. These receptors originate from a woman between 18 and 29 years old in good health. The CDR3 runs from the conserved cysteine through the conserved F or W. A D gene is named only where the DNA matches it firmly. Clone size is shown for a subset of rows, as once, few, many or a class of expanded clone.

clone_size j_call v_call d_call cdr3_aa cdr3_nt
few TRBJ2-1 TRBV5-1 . CASSLESGSYNEQFF TGCGCCAGCAGCTTGGAGAGCGGATCCTACAATGAGCAGTTCTTC
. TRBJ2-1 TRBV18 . CASSPRVLDNEQFF TGTGCCAGCTCACCTCGTGTCCTAGACAATGAGCAGTTCTTC
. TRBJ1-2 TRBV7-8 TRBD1 CASSWGQGVYGYTF TGTGCCAGCAGCTGGGGACAGGGGGTCTATGGCTACACCTTC
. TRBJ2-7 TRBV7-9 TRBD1 CASSETGQGVTYEQYF TGTGCCAGCAGCGAGACCGGACAGGGGGTTACCTACGAGCAGTACTTC
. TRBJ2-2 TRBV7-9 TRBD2 CASSSYSGKGNTGELFF TGTGCCAGCAGCTCGTATAGCGGGAAGGGTAACACCGGGGAGCTGTTTTTT
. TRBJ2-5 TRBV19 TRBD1 CASRDRGSGTQYF TGTGCCAGTAGGGACAGGGGTTCGGGGACCCAGTACTTC
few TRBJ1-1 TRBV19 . CASSIDQGRHTEAFF TGTGCCAGTAGTATAGATCAGGGGCGGCACACTGAAGCTTTCTTT
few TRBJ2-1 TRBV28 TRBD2 CASSLYSGQREFF TGTGCCAGCAGTTTATATAGCGGGCAGAGAGAGTTCTTC
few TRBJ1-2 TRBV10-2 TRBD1 CASSGQVLIYGYTF TGCGCCAGCAGCGGACAGGTCCTTATCTATGGCTACACCTTC
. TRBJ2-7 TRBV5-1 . CASSPGTPGDEQYF TGCGCCAGCAGCCCCGGGACTCCGGGCGACGAGCAGTACTTC
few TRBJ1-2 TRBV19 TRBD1 CASRGQAVGYTF TGTGCCAGTAGAGGACAGGCGGTTGGCTACACCTTC
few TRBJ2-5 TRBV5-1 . CASSVGSAYQETQYF TGCGCCAGCAGCGTGGGGTCAGCGTACCAAGAGACCCAGTACTTC
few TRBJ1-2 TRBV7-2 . CASSLGPGLGDGYTF TGTGCCAGCAGCTTAGGCCCAGGACTGGGTGATGGCTACACCTTC
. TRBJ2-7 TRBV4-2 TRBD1 CASSPLSGQGSYEQYF TGTGCCAGCAGCCCTCTGTCGGGACAGGGATCCTACGAGCAGTACTTC
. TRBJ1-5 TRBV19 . CASQTRVGTQPQHF TGTGCCAGCCAAACTAGGGTGGGCACTCAGCCCCAGCATTTT
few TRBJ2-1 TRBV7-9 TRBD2 CASSPGLAYNEQFF TGTGCCAGCAGCCCCGGACTAGCCTACAATGAGCAGTTCTTC
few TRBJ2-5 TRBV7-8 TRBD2 CASSLALAGEETQYF TGTGCCAGCAGCTTAGCGCTAGCGGGAGAGGAGACCCAGTACTTC
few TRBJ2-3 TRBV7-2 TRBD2 CASSLDGRGDTQYF TGTGCCAGCAGCTTAGACGGGAGGGGAGATACGCAGTATTTT
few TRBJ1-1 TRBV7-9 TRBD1 CASTGTGVNMNTEAFF TGTGCCAGCACTGGTACAGGGGTAAACATGAACACTGAAGCTTTCTTT
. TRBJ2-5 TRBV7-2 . CASSQQGGEETQYF TGTGCCAGCAGCCAACAGGGTGGAGAAGAGACCCAGTACTTC
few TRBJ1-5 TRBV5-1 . CASSLGAASNQPQHF TGCGCCAGCAGCTTGGGAGCAGCGAGCAATCAGCCCCAGCATTTT
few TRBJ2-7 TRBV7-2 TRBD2 CASGTSGGTYEQYF TGTGCCAGCGGGACTAGCGGGGGGACCTACGAGCAGTACTTC
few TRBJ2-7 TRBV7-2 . CASSLVSSNYEQYF TGTGCCAGCAGCTTAGTTTCTAGCAACTACGAGCAGTACTTC
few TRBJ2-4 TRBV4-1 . CASSQNRELAKNIQYF TGCGCCAGCAGCCAAAACAGGGAATTAGCCAAAAACATTCAGTACTTC
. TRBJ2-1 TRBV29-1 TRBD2 CSAGYGTSGYNEQFF TGCAGCGCGGGATACGGGACTAGCGGCTACAATGAGCAGTTCTTC
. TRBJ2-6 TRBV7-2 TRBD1 CASSLGQGATTGANVLTF TGTGCCAGCAGCTTAGGACAGGGGGCCACGACTGGGGCCAACGTCCTGACTTTC
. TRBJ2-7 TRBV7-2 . CASSLGSGSYYEQYF TGTGCCAGCAGCTTAGGGTCCGGGAGTTATTACGAGCAGTACTTC
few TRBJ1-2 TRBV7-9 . CASSLLPRLPGYTF TGTGCCAGCAGCTTATTGCCTCGGCTGCCCGGCTACACCTTC
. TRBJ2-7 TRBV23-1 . CASSQNGSGRACSYEQYF TGCGCCAGCAGTCAAAACGGCTCGGGGCGGGCCTGTTCCTACGAGCAGTACTTC
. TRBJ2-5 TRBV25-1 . CASSGRPKQETQYF TGTGCCAGCAGTGGGCGGCCCAAACAAGAGACCCAGTACTTC
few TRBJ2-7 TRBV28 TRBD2 CASQIPLAGGGEQYF TGTGCCAGCCAGATCCCTTTAGCGGGAGGGGGTGAGCAGTACTTC
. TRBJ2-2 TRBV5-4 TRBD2 CASSPLGASGRVAGELFF TGTGCCAGCAGCCCTCTAGGGGCTAGCGGGAGAGTCGCCGGGGAGCTGTTTTTT
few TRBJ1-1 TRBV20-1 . CSIGPPEAFF TGCAGTATCGGGCCCCCAGAGGCTTTCTTT
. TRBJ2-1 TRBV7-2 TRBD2 CASSLSAGASYNEQFF TGTGCCAGCAGCTTAAGTGCGGGAGCTTCCTACAATGAGCAGTTCTTC
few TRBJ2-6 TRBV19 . CATSSRSGTRSGANVLTF TGTGCCACCTCCTCCCGATCGGGAACGCGCTCTGGGGCCAACGTCCTGACTTTC
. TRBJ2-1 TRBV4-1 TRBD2 CASSFLAGGGNEQFF TGCGCCAGCAGCTTTCTAGCGGGAGGGGGCAATGAGCAGTTCTTC
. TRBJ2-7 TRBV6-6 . CASSPFMSEQYF TGTGCCAGCAGCCCATTCATGAGCGAGCAGTACTTC
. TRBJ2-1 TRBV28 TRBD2 CASRLAGGPYNEQFF TGTGCCAGCAGGTTAGCGGGAGGGCCCTACAATGAGCAGTTCTTC
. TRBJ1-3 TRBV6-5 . CASSYGSSGNTIYF TGTGCCAGCAGTTACGGTAGCTCTGGAAACACCATATATTTT
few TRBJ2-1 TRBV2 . CASSEGVGGHEQFF TGTGCCAGCAGTGAAGGTGTGGGGGGCCATGAGCAGTTCTTC
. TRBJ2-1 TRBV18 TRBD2 CASSPLGLAGGHEQFF TGTGCCAGCTCACCGCTGGGACTAGCGGGAGGGCATGAGCAGTTCTTC
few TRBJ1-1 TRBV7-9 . CASSAQGRAEAFF TGTGCCAGCAGCGCACAGGGCCGGGCTGAAGCTTTCTTT
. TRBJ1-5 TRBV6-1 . CASQTSGGNQPQHF TGTGCCAGCCAAACAAGTGGGGGGAATCAGCCCCAGCATTTT
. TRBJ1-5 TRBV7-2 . CASSLARNQPQHF TGTGCCAGCAGCTTAGCCAGGAATCAGCCCCAGCATTTT
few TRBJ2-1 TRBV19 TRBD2 CASNDPRTRDFNEQFF TGTGCCAGTAACGATCCCCGGACTAGGGACTTCAATGAGCAGTTCTTC
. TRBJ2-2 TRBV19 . CASSLRGFTISGELFF TGTGCCAGCTCGCTCAGGGGATTTACAATCAGCGGGGAGCTGTTTTTT
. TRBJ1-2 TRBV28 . CASSLTGANYGYTF TGTGCCAGCAGTTTAACTGGAGCTAACTATGGCTACACCTTC
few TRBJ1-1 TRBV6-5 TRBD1 CASSYSTGDTEAFF TGTGCCAGCAGTTACTCTACAGGGGACACTGAAGCTTTCTTT
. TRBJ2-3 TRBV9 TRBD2 CASSGGLAQSDTQYF TGTGCCAGCAGCGGGGGACTAGCGCAATCAGATACGCAGTATTTT
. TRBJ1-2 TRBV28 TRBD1 CASSLGTGAYGYTF TGTGCCAGCAGTCTTGGGACAGGGGCCTATGGCTACACCTTC
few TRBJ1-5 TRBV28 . CASRPANLLNQPQHF TGTGCCAGCAGACCTGCTAACCTTCTTAATCAGCCCCAGCATTTT